The clone carrying this T cell receptor (beta chain) has only a few counts. Just one base apart from a much larger clone, this may be a read error. There are 15 residues in the CDR3. Each CDR3 protein is one row after TCRdb ran MiXCR on the 5' RACE reads. The sample consists of tens of thousands of distinct CDR3 sequences, around a fifth of them appearing once. The sorted Tregs were CD4+CD25+CD127-/low cells. The TCR comes from a female donor with breast cancer. The sample was Tregs sorted from a lymph node. The rearrangement uses TRBV12-3 or TRBV12-4 and TRBJ2-7; no reliable D call. In DNA form, the CDR3 reads TGTGCCAGCAGTCCGGTAGTGGTAGTCTCCTACGAGCTGTACTTC. It encodes CASSPVVVVSYELYF.